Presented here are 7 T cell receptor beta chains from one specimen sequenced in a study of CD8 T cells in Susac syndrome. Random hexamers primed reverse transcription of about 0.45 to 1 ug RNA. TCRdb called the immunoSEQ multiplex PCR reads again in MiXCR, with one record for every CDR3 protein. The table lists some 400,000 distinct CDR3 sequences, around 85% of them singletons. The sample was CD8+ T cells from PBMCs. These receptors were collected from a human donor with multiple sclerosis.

CDR3 amino acids: CASGDSYYNEQFF. The DNA for the CDR3 is TGTGCTAGTGGCGACAGTTACTACAATGAGCAGTTCTTC. The chain employs TRBV12-5 and TRBJ2-1; D is perhaps TRBD1 (5 bases). The length of the CDR3 is 13 residues. Trimming took 6 bases from V and 3 from J, leaving 9 bases between them. Germline lookup yields CDR1 LGHNT and CDR2 FRNRAP.

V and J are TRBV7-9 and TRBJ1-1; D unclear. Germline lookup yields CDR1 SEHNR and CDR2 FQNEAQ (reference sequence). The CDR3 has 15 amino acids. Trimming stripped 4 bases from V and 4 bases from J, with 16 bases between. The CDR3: CASSSRSEIGTEAFF. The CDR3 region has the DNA TGTGCCAGCAGCTCTAGATCGGAGATAGGCACTGAAGCTTTCTTT.

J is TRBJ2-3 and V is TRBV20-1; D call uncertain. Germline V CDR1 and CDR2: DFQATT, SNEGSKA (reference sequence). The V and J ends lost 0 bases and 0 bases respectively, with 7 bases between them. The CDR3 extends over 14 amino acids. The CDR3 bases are TGCAGTGCTAGAGATATGTCCAGCACAGATACGCAGTATTTT. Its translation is CSARDMSSTDTQYF.

The CDR3 loop is CASSQDFSGGAETQYF. The CDR3, as DNA: TGTGCCAGCAGCCAAGATTTTAGCGGGGGGGCAGAGACCCAGTACTTC. The chain links TRBV4-2 to TRBJ2-5, with 11 positions matching TRBD2. Trimming at V came to 0 bases and at J to 4 bases, leaving 4 bases not matched to a gene. The CDR3 runs 16 residues. Germline V gives CDR1 LGHNA, CDR2 YNFKEQ.

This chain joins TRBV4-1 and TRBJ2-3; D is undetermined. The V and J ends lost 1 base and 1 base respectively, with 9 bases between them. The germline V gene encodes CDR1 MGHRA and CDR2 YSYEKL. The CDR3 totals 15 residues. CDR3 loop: CASSQGGARTDTQYF. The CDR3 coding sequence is TGCGCCAGCAGCCAAGGAGGAGCCCGCACAGATACGCAGTATTTT.

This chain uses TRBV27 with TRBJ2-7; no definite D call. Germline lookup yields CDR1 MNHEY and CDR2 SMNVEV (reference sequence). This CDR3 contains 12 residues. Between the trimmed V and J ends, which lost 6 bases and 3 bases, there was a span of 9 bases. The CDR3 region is CASRGGHYEQYF. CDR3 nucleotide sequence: TGTGCCAGCAGAGGCGGTCACTACGAGCAGTACTTC.

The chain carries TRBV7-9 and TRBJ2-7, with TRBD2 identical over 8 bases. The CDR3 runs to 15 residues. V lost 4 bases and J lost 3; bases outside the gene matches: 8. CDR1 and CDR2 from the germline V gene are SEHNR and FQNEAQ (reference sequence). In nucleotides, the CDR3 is TGTGCCAGCAGCTCCCCTCAAGCGGGAGTCTACGAGCAGTACTTC. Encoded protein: CASSSPQAGVYEQYF.